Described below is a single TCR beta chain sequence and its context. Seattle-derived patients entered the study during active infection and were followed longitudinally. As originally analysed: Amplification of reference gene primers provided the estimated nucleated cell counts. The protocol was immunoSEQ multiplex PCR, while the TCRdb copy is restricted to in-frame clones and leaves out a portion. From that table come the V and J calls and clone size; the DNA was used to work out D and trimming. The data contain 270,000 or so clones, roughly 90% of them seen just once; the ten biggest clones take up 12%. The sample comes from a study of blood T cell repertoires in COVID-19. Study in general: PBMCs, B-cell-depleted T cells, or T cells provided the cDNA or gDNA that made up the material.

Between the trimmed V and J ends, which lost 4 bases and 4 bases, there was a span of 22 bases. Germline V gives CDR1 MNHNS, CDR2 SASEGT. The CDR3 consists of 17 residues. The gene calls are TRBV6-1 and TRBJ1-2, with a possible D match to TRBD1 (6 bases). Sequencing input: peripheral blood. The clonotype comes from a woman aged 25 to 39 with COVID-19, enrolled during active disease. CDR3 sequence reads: CASSARPTGPERYGYTF. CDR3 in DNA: TGTGCCAGCAGTGCACGGCCAACAGGGCCCGAGCGCTATGGCTACACCTTC.